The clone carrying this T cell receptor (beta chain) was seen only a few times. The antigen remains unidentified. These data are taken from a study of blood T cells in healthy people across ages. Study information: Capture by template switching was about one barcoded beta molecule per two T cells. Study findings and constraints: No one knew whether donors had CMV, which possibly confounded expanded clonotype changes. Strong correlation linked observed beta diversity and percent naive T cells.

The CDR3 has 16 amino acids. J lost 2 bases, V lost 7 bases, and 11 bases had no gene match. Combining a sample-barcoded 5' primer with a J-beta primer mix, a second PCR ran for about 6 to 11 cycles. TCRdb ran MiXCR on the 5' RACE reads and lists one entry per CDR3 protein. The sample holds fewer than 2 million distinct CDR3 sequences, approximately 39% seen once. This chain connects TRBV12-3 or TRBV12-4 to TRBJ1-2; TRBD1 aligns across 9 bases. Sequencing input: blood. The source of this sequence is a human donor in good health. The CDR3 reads CASIFVTGTGNYGYTF. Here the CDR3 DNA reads TGTGCCAGCATCTTCGTTACCGGGACAGGGAACTATGGCTACACCTTC.